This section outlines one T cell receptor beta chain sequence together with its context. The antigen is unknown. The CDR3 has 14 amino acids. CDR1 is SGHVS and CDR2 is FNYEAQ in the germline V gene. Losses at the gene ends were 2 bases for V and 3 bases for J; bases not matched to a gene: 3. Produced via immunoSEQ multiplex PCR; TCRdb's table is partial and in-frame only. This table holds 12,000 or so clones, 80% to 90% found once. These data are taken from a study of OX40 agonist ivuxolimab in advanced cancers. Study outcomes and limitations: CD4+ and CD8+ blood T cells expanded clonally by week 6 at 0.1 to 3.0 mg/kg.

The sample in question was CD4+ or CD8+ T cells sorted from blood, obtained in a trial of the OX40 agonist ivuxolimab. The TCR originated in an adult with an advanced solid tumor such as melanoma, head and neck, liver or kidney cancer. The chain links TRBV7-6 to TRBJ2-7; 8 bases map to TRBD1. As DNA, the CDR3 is TGTGCCAGCAGCTTATTAGGACAGGGCTACGAGCAGTACTTC. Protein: CASSLLGQGYEQYF.